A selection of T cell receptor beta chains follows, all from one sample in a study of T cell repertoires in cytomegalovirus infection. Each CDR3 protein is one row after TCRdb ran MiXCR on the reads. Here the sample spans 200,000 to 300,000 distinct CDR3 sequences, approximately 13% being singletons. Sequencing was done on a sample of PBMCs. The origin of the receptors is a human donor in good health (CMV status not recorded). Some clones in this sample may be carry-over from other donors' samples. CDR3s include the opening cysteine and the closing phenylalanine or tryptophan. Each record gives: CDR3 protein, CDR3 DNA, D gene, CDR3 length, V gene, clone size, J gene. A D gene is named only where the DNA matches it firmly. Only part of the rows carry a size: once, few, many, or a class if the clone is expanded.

CSVGGTGRGTAGQFF | TGCAGCGTTGGGGGGACAGGGAGAGGGACCGCTGGGCAGTTCTTC | TRBD1 | 15 | TRBV29-1 | - | TRBJ2-1
CASSAGGSWQETQYF | TGTGCCAGCAGCGCCGGCGGGAGTTGGCAAGAGACCCAGTACTTC | TRBD2 | 15 | TRBV12-3/TRBV12-4 | many | TRBJ2-5
CASSQELDYTEAFF | TGTGCCAGCAGCCAAGAGTTGGACTACACTGAAGCTTTCTTT | - | 14 | TRBV3-1 | - | TRBJ1-1
CASSPRQRTNEKLFF | TGTGCCAGCAGCCCCAGACAGCGCACTAATGAAAAACTGTTTTTT | - | 15 | TRBV7-8 | many | TRBJ1-4
CASTKGREYNGELFF | TGTGCCAGCACCAAGGGGCGGGAGTATAACGGGGAGCTGTTTTTT | TRBD2 | 15 | TRBV6-8 | few | TRBJ2-2
CASRRGDRVYSGELFF | TGTGCCAGCCGTCGAGGGGACAGGGTTTACTCCGGGGAGCTGTTTTTT | TRBD1 | 16 | TRBV7-2 | many | TRBJ2-2
CASSPSSRDVGLFF | TGCGCCAGCAGTCCCTCCTCCCGTGACGTGGGGCTGTTTTTT | - | 14 | TRBV23-1 | - | TRBJ2-2
CAISEKGSSFYEQYF | TGTGCCATCAGTGAGAAGGGCAGCTCCTTCTACGAGCAGTACTTC | - | 15 | TRBV10-3 | many | TRBJ2-7
CASSGDGPYGYTF | TGTGCCAGCAGTGGGGACGGACCCTATGGCTACACCTTC | - | 13 | TRBV6-1 | many | TRBJ1-2
CSVGGAGDTQYF | TGCAGCGTTGGTGGCGCGGGAGATACGCAGTATTTT | - | 12 | TRBV29-1 | - | TRBJ2-3
CASSQDLKGTYGYTF | TGTGCCAGCAGCCAAGATCTGAAGGGTACCTATGGCTACACCTTC | - | 15 | TRBV3-1 | few | TRBJ1-2
CASSLNRQPTDTQYF | TGTGCCAGCAGCTTAAATCGACAGCCCACAGATACGCAGTATTTT | - | 15 | TRBV7-3 | - | TRBJ2-3
CASSPRTGFQPQHF | TGTGCCAGCAGCCCACGGACAGGGTTTCAGCCCCAGCATTTT | TRBD1 | 14 | TRBV7-2 | many | TRBJ1-5
CASSQGRGVETQYF | TGCGCCAGCAGCCAAGGCAGGGGGGTGGAGACCCAGTACTTC | - | 14 | TRBV4-3 | few | TRBJ2-5
CASSYDYSYEQYF | TGTGCCAGCAGCTACGATTACTCCTACGAGCAGTACTTC | - | 13 | TRBV7-2 | many | TRBJ2-7
CATSDPRTSGRTYNEQFF | TGTGCCACCAGTGATCCCCGGACTAGCGGGAGAACGTACAATGAGCAGTTCTTC | TRBD2 | 18 | TRBV24-1 | few | TRBJ2-1
CASAKEGTASNYGYTF | TGTGCCAGTGCAAAAGAAGGGACAGCTTCTAACTATGGCTACACCTTC | TRBD1 | 16 | TRBV19 | many | TRBJ1-2
CSAKPGLAGRYNEQFF | TGCAGTGCTAAACCGGGACTAGCGGGACGGTACAATGAGCAGTTCTTC | TRBD2 | 16 | TRBV20-1 | few | TRBJ2-1
CASRGTGGGNTIYF | TGTGCCAGCAGAGGGACTGGCGGTGGAAACACCATATATTTT | - | 14 | TRBV25-1 | many | TRBJ1-3
CAISESGTEAFF | TGTGCCATCAGTGAGTCAGGGACAGAAGCTTTCTTT | - | 12 | TRBV10-3 | - | TRBJ1-1
CSVAATSFTDTQYF | TGCAGCGTTGCGGCCACGTCCTTCACAGATACGCAGTATTTT | - | 14 | TRBV29-1 | - | TRBJ2-3
CASSTTGGRSFGYTF | TGTGCCAGCAGCACCACAGGGGGCCGCTCTTTTGGCTACACCTTC | TRBD1 | 15 | TRBV7-3 | - | TRBJ1-2
CASSPASKRNQPQHF | TGTGCCAGCTCTCCGGCAAGTAAGCGCAATCAGCCCCAGCATTTT | - | 15 | TRBV18 | - | TRBJ1-5
CASSLGTSYNEQFF | TGTGCCAGCAGCTTAGGCACTTCCTACAATGAGCAGTTCTTC | - | 14 | TRBV7-3 | many | TRBJ2-1
CATSRGDSPKEQYF | TGTGCCACCAGCAGAGGGGACTCACCTAAGGAGCAGTACTTC | - | 14 | TRBV15 | - | TRBJ2-7
CASTTGNTEAFF | TGTGCCAGCACGACAGGGAACACTGAAGCTTTCTTT | - | 12 | TRBV6-2/TRBV6-3 | many | TRBJ1-1
CASSQDGTGEVPYEQYF | TGTGCCAGCAGCCAAGACGGGACAGGGGAGGTCCCCTACGAGCAGTACTTC | TRBD1 | 17 | TRBV3-1 | - | TRBJ2-7
CSARASGTSGGSSYNEQFF | TGCAGTGCTAGAGCGTCCGGGACTAGCGGGGGGAGCTCCTACAATGAGCAGTTCTTC | TRBD2 | 19 | TRBV20-1 | many | TRBJ2-1
CASSYSRWGETQYF | TGTGCCAGCAGTTACTCGAGGTGGGGAGAGACCCAGTACTTC | - | 14 | TRBV6-2/TRBV6-3 | many | TRBJ2-5
CASSITGADEKLFF | TGTGCCAGTAGTATTACTGGGGCGGATGAAAAACTGTTTTTT | - | 14 | TRBV19 | many | TRBJ1-4
CASSQSWGRRTDTQYF | TGCGCCAGCAGTCAATCTTGGGGGAGGAGGACAGATACGCAGTATTTT | - | 16 | TRBV23-1 | - | TRBJ2-3
CSVDQSGTEQFF | TGCAGCGTTGATCAAAGCGGCACTGAGCAGTTCTTC | - | 12 | TRBV29-1 | - | TRBJ2-1
CASSLLGTGVYGYTF | TGTGCCAGCAGTTTATTGGGGACAGGTGTCTATGGCTACACCTTC | TRBD1 | 15 | TRBV28 | few | TRBJ1-2
CASSQGHSTTYNEQFF | TGTGCCAGCAGCCAGGGACACTCGACGACCTACAATGAGCAGTTCTTC | - | 16 | TRBV6-2/TRBV6-3 | many | TRBJ2-1
CASSVTSGNQETQYF | TGTGCCAGTAGTGTGACTAGCGGGAACCAAGAGACCCAGTACTTC | TRBD2 | 15 | TRBV19 | few | TRBJ2-5
CASSYGTPGASSYNEQFF | TGTGCCAGCAGTTACGGGACACCAGGGGCGAGCTCCTACAATGAGCAGTTCTTC | - | 18 | TRBV6-5 | many | TRBJ2-1
CASSLEEYNEQFF | TGTGCCAGCAGCTTAGAAGAATATAATGAGCAGTTCTTC | - | 13 | TRBV11-2 | many | TRBJ2-1
CASSGSGGPEETQYF | TGTGCCAGCAGTGGTAGCGGGGGGCCTGAGGAGACCCAGTACTTC | TRBD2 | 15 | TRBV2 | - | TRBJ2-5
CASSLLGVEEQYF | TGTGCCAGCAGCTTGCTAGGGGTGGAGGAGCAGTACTTC | - | 13 | TRBV5-5 | many | TRBJ2-7
CASSSNNSPLHF | TGCGCCAGCAGCAGTAATAATTCACCCCTCCACTTT | - | 12 | TRBV5-1 | few | TRBJ1-6
CASSYTGLAQETQYF | TGTGCCAGCAGTTATACAGGACTAGCGCAAGAGACCCAGTACTTC | TRBD2 | 15 | TRBV6-2/TRBV6-3 | many | TRBJ2-5
CASSIAPDRYYEQYF | TGTGCCAGTAGTATCGCCCCGGATAGGTACTACGAGCAGTACTTC | - | 15 | TRBV19 | few | TRBJ2-7
CASSESPQRGLHF | TGTGCCAGCAGTGAATCCCCCCAGCGGGGCCTCCACTTT | - | 13 | TRBV25-1 | few | TRBJ1-6
CSAKQVTGLNSPLHF | TGCAGTGCTAAACAAGTGACAGGGCTCAATTCACCCCTCCACTTT | TRBD1 | 15 | TRBV20-1 | - | TRBJ1-6
CASSLGLGRANTEAFF | TGTGCCAGCAGCTTGGGTCTGGGGAGAGCGAACACTGAAGCTTTCTTT | - | 16 | TRBV5-6 | many | TRBJ1-1
CASRRAGTADTQYF | TGTGCCAGCAGGAGAGCCGGGACAGCAGATACGCAGTATTTT | TRBD1 | 14 | TRBV6-1 | many | TRBJ2-3
CASSTNRARETQYF | TGTGCCAGCAGCACGAACAGGGCCCGGGAGACCCAGTACTTC | - | 14 | TRBV11-3 | - | TRBJ2-5